This T cell receptor (beta chain) was documented in a study of shared clonotypes between healthy human individuals. Study details: Each donor's CD8 memory used one plate, CD8 naive two, each CD4 subset three.

This CDR3 spans 15 amino acids. Germline V gene lookup returns CDR1 SGHRS and CDR2 YFSETQ. Germline trimming cut 0 bases from V and 7 bases from J; bases unmatched to any gene: 4. Data came from immunoSEQ multiplex PCR; TCRdb stores just in-frame clones and leaves some out. This table holds millions of clones, about 95% found once. CD45RO-negative, CCR7-positively selected cells formed the naive CD8 fraction, excluding terminally differentiated effector memory CD45RA+ cells. Regarding this clone: The antigen is undetermined.

Findings and caveats of the study: The small donor group covered limited genetic and exposure diversity. All-four-donor shared clonotypes had higher generation probabilities than non-shared clonotypes did.

Sequencing used naive CD8+ T cells sorted from blood. The clonotype originates from a man between 18 and 35 years old in good health. The rearrangement joins TRBV5-1 to TRBJ2-1; 10 bases line up with TRBD2. CDR3 coding DNA: TGCGCCAGCAGCTTGGAGCTAGCGGGAGTAAATGAGCAGTTCTTC. Translated: CASSLELAGVNEQFF. Looking up the rest from reference TRBV5-1 and TRBJ2-1 gives the full variable domain: KAGVTQTPRYLIKTRGQQVTLSCSPISGHRSVSWYQQTPGQGLQFLFEYFSETQRNKGNFPGRFSGRQFSNSRSEMNVSTLELGDSALYLCASSLELAGVNEQFFGPGTRLTVL.